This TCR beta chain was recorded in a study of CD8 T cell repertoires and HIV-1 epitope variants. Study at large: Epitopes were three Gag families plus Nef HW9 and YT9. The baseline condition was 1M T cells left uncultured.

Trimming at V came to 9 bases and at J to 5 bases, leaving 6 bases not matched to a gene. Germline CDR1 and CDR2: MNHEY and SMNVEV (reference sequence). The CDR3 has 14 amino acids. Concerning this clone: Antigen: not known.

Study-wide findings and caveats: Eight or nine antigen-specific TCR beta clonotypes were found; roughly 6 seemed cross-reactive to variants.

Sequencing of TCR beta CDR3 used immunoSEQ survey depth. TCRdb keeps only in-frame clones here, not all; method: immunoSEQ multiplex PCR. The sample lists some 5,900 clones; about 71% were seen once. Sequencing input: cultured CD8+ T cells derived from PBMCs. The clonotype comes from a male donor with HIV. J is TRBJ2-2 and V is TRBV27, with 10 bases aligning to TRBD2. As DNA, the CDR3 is TGTGCCAGTGAGCCTAGCGGGAGAACCGGGGAGCTGTTTTTT. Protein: CASEPSGRTGELFF.